The text below deals with one TCR beta chain. Its antigen specificity is not known. No clone much larger than this one lies a single base away; base qualities are absent. The data originate from a study of blood T cell repertoires in COVID-19 (dated by TCRdb to the early 2020s). For context, the study as a whole: Collaborator samples came from the United States, Italy and Spain and covered acute and convalescent phases of COVID-19. The material from the prospective study consisted of cDNA or gDNA derived from T cells, B-cell-depleted T cells, or PBMCs. The dataset comprised deeply sampled blood TCRbeta repertoires from subjects exposed to, actively infected with, or recovered from COVID-19. A freely available public database, intended as a resource for researchers studying the immune response to SARS-CoV-2, is where the repertoires were released. The samples were drawn from the first 160 participants of the ongoing ImmuneRACE study and from 950 to 1,500 subjects provided by 6 global collaborators. The sample metadata nearly always contained a de-identified subject ID, COVID-19 status, age in years and sex. Where available, HLA class I and class II types were taken from metadata supplied by the sample provider and were not determined by assay-based typing. Here is what the overall study found, with its caveats: The amount of clinical and demographic metadata varied by source and participant and was provided uncurated.

CDR1 MNHNY and CDR2 SVGAGI are derived from the germline V gene (reference sequence). Including the terminal cysteine and phenylalanine, the CDR3 comprises 16 residues. CDR3 DNA is the only sequence kept; it has 48 bases, read in frame from the first base. Relative to germline, V is missing 6 bases and J is missing 1 base, with 5 bases of the junction outside any gene match. TCRbeta CDR3 regions were amplified from genomic DNA by means of the immunoSEQ Assay, a bias-controlled multiplex PCR. The authors processed their data as follows. The number of nucleated cells in each sample was estimated from the amplification of reference gene primers within the assay. To quantify the absolute abundance of each unique TCRbeta CDR3 rearrangement, sequence reads were collapsed and filtered. For each sample, productive Simpson clonality was calculated by taking the square root of Simpson's diversity index across productive rearrangements. Not all clones reach the TCRdb copy of this immuneACCESS table, which keeps in-frame sequences only. Checked studies attribute under half of the gap to unresolved V genes and leave the rest unexplained. That table gives V, J and clone size, and the DNA gave D and trimming. The table for this sample lists about 350,000 clones; about 90% of them were counted only once. The ten largest account for roughly 3.3% of the sample.

A second Seattle source provided samples from volunteer blood donors who had recovered from COVID-19. Collaborating institutions collected whole blood in K2EDTA tubes following their own protocols. For TCRbeta analysis, collaborators shipped samples as frozen whole blood, isolated PBMCs, or DNA extracted from either of those sample types. The TCR comes from a woman between 18 and 29 years old who had recovered from COVID-19. The sequencing sample was made of peripheral blood. Here the chain combines TRBV6-6 and TRBJ2-1; 11 junctional bases match TRBD1. The DNA sequence follows: TGTGCCAGCAGCCACGGGACAGGGGGGTCCTACAATGAGCAGTTCTTC. Its amino acids are CASSHGTGGSYNEQFF.